The text below deals with one TCR beta chain. This specimen comes from a study of blood T cell repertoires in COVID-19. The V gene's germline CDR1 is SGHDT and CDR2 YYEEEE. The CDR3 contains 15 residues. Trimming removed 4 bases from V and 4 bases from J; junction bases left unmatched: 4. Some clones are missing from TCRdb's copy, which holds only in-frame ones; the method was immunoSEQ multiplex PCR. Of around 190,000 clones in the sample, roughly 77% were seen once. Sequencing input: PBMCs or T cells enriched from blood (not recorded which). The sequence came from a man between 35 and 55 years old who had recovered from COVID-19. The rearrangement joins TRBV5-6 to TRBJ2-1, with 11 bases matching TRBD2. CDR3: CASSTGLAEYNEQFF. The CDR3 DNA reads as TGTGCCAGCAGCACGGGACTAGCGGAATACAATGAGCAGTTCTTC.